The subject of this entry is one TCR beta chain. This record belongs to a study of blood T cell repertoires in COVID-19. Study-level background: Acute and convalescent COVID-19 samples came from the United States, Italy and Spain. PBMCs, B-cell-depleted T cells, or T cells provided the cDNA or gDNA that made up the material.

V lost 6 bases and J lost 7; bases outside the gene matches: 5. This CDR3 comprises 14 residues. Germline assignment: CDR1 MNHEY and CDR2 SVGAGI. Per the authors' pipeline: Researchers report that nucleated cell counts were estimated from reference gene primer amplification. Sequenced by immunoSEQ multiplex PCR; TCRdb stores in-frame clones only, minus some. That table furnishes V, J and clone size, whereas the DNA furnished D and trimming. The sample lists about 100,000 clones, around 85% occurring once. This TCR came from a human donor in a cohort sampled during active COVID-19. The J gene is TRBJ2-7, the V gene TRBV6-5, with TRBD2 matching over 14 bases. The material sequenced was peripheral blood. The CDR3 here is CASSPGLAGEEQYF. For the CDR3, the DNA is TGTGCCAGCAGCCCGGGACTAGCGGGAGAGGAGCAGTACTTC.